Shown below are 14 T cell receptor beta chains from a single sample sequenced in a study of cytomegalovirus exposure and HLA in healthy donors. Data came from immunoSEQ multiplex PCR; TCRdb stores just in-frame clones and leaves some out. The sample lists tens of thousands of clones, 93% occurring once. The sequenced material came from PBMCs. These receptors were obtained from a woman in her thirties in good health and CMV-seronegative.

The chain carries TRBV2 and TRBJ1-5; D may be TRBD1 (6 bases). The V gene's germline CDR1 is SNHLY and CDR2 FYNNEI. Trimming cost V 8 bases and J 4 bases, with 12 bases left between them. This CDR3 is 13 amino acids long. CDR3 protein: CASYGQPNQPQHF. Written as DNA, the CDR3 is TGTGCCAGCTACGGACAGCCGAATCAGCCCCAGCATTTT.

The rearrangement joins TRBV6-4 to TRBJ2-2; 7 nucleotides align to TRBD1. The germline V gene has CDR1 MRHNA and CDR2 SNTAGT. Germline trimming cut 6 bases from V and 1 base from J; bases unmatched to any gene: 2. This CDR3 contains 14 residues. CDR3 in DNA: TGTGCCAGCAGAAGACAGGGGAACACCGGGGAGCTGTTTTTT. This codes for CASRRQGNTGELFF.

The chain couples TRBV11-2 to TRBJ2-3; possible D gene TRBD1, 5 bases. This CDR3 comprises 14 residues. CDR1 SGHAT and CDR2 FQNNGV come from the germline V gene. V was clipped by 0 bases and J by 8 bases, with 12 bases between them. The CDR3 region is CASSLDRGSGTQYF. The CDR3 coding sequence is TGTGCCAGCAGCTTAGATAGGGGTAGTGGTACGCAGTATTTT.

CDR3: CASSQVGAGTSNEQFF. Here the CDR3 DNA reads TGCGCCAGCAGCCAAGTAGGAGCCGGGACTAGCAATGAGCAGTTCTTC. The V gene is TRBV4-3, the J gene TRBJ2-1, with 8 bases aligning to TRBD2. The length of the CDR3 is 16 residues. Trimming cost V 1 base and J 6 bases; bases outside gene matches: 8. The germline gives CDR1 LGHNA, CDR2 YSLEER.

The chain combines TRBV7-9 with TRBJ2-7; TRBD2 aligns across 11 bases. V lost 2 bases, J lost 1 base, and 4 bases stayed unmatched. Germline CDR1 and CDR2: SEHNR and FQNEAQ (reference sequence). The CDR3 consists of 16 residues. DNA of the CDR3: TGTGCCAGCAGCTTACGTTCTAGCGGGAGGTCCTACGAGCAGTACTTC. Its protein is CASSLRSSGRSYEQYF.

The V gene is TRBV7-3, the J gene TRBJ2-1; no clear D. This CDR3 region has 14 residues. Trimming took 5 bases from V and 7 from J, leaving 15 bases between them. The V gene's germline CDR1 is SGHTA and CDR2 FQGTGA. CDR3 residues: CASSTYTLRNEQFF. The CDR3 nucleotides read TGTGCCAGCAGCACCTATACCTTGCGGAATGAGCAGTTCTTC.

J is TRBJ1-1 and V is TRBV28; 7 positions agree with TRBD1. The J segment lost 1 base and the V segment lost 6 bases, leaving 20 bases of the junction unmatched. CDR1 is MDHEN and CDR2 is SYDVKM in the germline V gene. The CDR3 covers 19 residues. CDR3 loop: CASSLTSWRGQNTNTEAFF. As DNA, the CDR3 is TGTGCCAGCAGCTTGACCAGCTGGAGGGGACAGAACACGAACACTGAAGCTTTCTTT.

This clone was counted once. The gene calls are TRBV4-3 and TRBJ1-3, with no clear D. CDR1 LGHNA and CDR2 YSLEER come from the germline V gene. The CDR3 covers 16 residues. Deletions cut 0 bases from V and 0 bases from J, with 9 bases between. The DNA of the CDR3 is TGCGCCAGCAGCCAAGAGCTGGCCATCTCTGGAAACACCATATATTTT. It specifies CASSQELAISGNTIYF.

The chain is built from TRBV6-6 and TRBJ1-2; tentatively, D is TRBD1 (6 bases). CDR1 is MNHNY and CDR2 is SVGAGI in the germline V gene (reference sequence). The CDR3 spans 14 residues. Deletions cut 4 bases from V and 8 bases from J, with 17 bases between. CDR3 sequence (DNA): TGTGCCAGCAGTTTGGACAGTCCTGGCCGCGGCTACACCTTC. Translation gives CASSLDSPGRGYTF.

The chain couples TRBV27 to TRBJ2-7, with TRBD2 matching 7 bases. The CDR3 has 13 amino acids. Germline V gene sequence: CDR1 MNHEY, CDR2 SMNVEV (reference sequence). The V segment lost 5 bases and the J segment 3 bases; nucleotides outside the gene matches: 4. CDR3 sequence reads: CASSPGTNYEQYF. DNA for the CDR3: TGTGCCAGCAGTCCCGGGACTAACTACGAGCAGTACTTC.

This clone showed up just once. The chain employs TRBV11-3 and TRBJ1-1; no reliable D call. CDR3 length equals 13 residues. V lost 1 base to trimming and J lost 1 base, with 4 bases between them. Germline values: CDR1 SGHNT, CDR2 YENEEA. The CDR3, as DNA: TGTGCCAGCAGCTTAGGCGGGAACACTGAAGCTTTCTTT. It is translated as CASSLGGNTEAFF.

The CDR3 region is CASSPQTVHSGNTIYF. The CDR3 bases are TGTGCCAGCAGCCCACAGACAGTTCACTCTGGAAACACCATATATTTT. This chain connects TRBV9 to TRBJ1-3; TRBD1 might be the D (5 bases). With 4 bases removed from V and 0 bases from J, the gap between germline ends came to 14 bases. The CDR3 sequence is 16 residues long. Germline V CDR1 and CDR2: SGDLS, YYNGEE.

The rearrangement links TRBV14 to TRBJ2-3; no reliable D call. The CDR3 covers 14 residues. Per the germline V gene, CDR1 is SGHDN and CDR2 is FVKESK. V was cut by 2 bases and J by 1 base, with 7 bases left in between. DNA for the CDR3: TGTGCCAGCAGCCAACAGTATGGCACAGATACGCAGTATTTT. Its translation is CASSQQYGTDTQYF.

The genes are TRBV2 and TRBJ2-1, with TRBD2 matching over 9 bases. Germline-derived CDR1 and CDR2 are SNHLY and FYNNEI. The CDR3 runs to 14 residues. With 3 bases clipped from V and 6 bases from J, the junction kept 3 bases outside the gene matches. The CDR3 loop is CASSDGTSSNEQFF. For the CDR3, the DNA is TGTGCCAGCAGTGACGGGACTAGCAGCAATGAGCAGTTCTTC.